This T cell receptor beta chain was recovered during a study of regulatory T cells in long-lasting Graves disease. The CDR3 runs 14 residues. V was trimmed by 6 bases and J by 5 bases, leaving 16 bases between them. Per germline, CDR1 KGHSH and CDR2 LQKENI. Time point indicated: newly diagnosed GD, antithyroid drugs for less than 3 months. RNA extracted from PBMCs served as the sequencing template. Construction of the TCR beta libraries employed iRepertoire HTBI primers in conjunction with Arm-PCR of CDR3 regions. TCRdb reprocessed the multiplex PCR reads via MiXCR and lists one record per CDR3 protein. Among about 400,000 distinct CDR3 sequences, around 16% were seen once, and the ten largest hold 20% to 25%. The sample was also reused in another study, on T cells in Graves' hyperthyroidism and ophthalmopathy.

The sequence came from a woman in her late teens or twenties with Graves disease. This chain connects TRBV18 to TRBJ1-1; D perhaps matches TRBD1 (6 bases). The specimen was peripheral blood mononuclear cells (PBMCs), collected at new diagnosis, from a patient treated with antithyroid drugs. In DNA, the CDR3 is TGTGCCAGCTCGCCGGGAGCAACAGGGACTGAAGCTTTCTTT. It is translated as CASSPGATGTEAFF.